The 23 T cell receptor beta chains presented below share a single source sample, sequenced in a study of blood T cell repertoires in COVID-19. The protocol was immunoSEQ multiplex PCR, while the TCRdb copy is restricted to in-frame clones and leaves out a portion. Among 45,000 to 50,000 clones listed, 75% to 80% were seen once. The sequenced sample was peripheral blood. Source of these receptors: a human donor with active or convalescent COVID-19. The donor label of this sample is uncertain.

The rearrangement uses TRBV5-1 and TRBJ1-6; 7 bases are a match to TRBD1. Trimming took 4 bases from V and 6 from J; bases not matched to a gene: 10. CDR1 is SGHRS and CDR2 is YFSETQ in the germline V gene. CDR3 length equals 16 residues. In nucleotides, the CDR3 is TGCGCCAGCAGCCTCGGACCGGGACAGCTTAATTCACCCCTCCACTTT. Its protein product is CASSLGPGQLNSPLHF.

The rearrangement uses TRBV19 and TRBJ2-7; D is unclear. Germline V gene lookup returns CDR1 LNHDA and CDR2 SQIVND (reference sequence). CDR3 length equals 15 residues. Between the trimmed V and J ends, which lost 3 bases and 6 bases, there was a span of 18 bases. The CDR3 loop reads CASSMYSRSPSEQYF. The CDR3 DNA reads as TGTGCCAGTAGTATGTATTCTAGAAGCCCCTCCGAGCAGTACTTC.

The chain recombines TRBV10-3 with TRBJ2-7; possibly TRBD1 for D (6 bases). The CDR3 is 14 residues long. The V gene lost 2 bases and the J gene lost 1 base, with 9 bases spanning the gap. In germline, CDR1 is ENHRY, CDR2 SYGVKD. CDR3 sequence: CAISEGRGSYEQYF. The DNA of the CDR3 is TGTGCCATCAGTGAGGGCAGGGGATCCTACGAGCAGTACTTC.

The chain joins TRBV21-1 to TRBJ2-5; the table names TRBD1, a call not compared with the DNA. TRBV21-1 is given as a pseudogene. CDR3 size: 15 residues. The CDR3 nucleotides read TGTGCCAGCAGCAAAGTTGGAGACAGGGAGGAGACCCAGTACTTC. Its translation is CASSKVGDREETQYF.

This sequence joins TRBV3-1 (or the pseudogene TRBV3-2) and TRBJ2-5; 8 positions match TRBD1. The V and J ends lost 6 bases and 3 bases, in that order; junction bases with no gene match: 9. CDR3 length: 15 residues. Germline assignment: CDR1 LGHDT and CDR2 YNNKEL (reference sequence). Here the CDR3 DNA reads TGTGCCAGCAGTCGGGACAGGCCACGAGAAGAGACCCAGTACTTC. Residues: CASSRDRPREETQYF.

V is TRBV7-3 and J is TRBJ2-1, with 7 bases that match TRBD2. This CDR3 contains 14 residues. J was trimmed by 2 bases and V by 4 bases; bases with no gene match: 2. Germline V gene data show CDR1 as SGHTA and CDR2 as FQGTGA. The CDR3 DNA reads TGTGCCAGCAGCTCGGGGGGTGCCTACAATGAGCAGTTCTTC. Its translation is CASSSGGAYNEQFF.

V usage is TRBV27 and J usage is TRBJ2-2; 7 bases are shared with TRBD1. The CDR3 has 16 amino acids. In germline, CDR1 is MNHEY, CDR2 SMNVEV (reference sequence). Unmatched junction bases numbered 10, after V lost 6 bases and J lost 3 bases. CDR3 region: CASRTPGQQYTGELFF. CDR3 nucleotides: TGTGCCAGCAGAACTCCGGGACAGCAATACACCGGGGAGCTGTTTTTT.

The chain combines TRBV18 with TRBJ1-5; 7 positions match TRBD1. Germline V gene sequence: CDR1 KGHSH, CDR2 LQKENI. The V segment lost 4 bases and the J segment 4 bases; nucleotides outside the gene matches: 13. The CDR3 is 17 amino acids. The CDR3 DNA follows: TGTGCCAGCTCACTAGCACGTCGCGTCAGGGGGAATCAGCCCCAGCATTTT. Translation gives CASSLARRVRGNQPQHF.

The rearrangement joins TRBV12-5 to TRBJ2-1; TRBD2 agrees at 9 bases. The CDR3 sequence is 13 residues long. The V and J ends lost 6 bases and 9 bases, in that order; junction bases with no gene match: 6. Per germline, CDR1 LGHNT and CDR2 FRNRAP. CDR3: CASGLAGNGEQFF. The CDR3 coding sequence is TGTGCTAGTGGGCTAGCGGGAAACGGTGAGCAGTTCTTC.

This CDR3 is CAISEYSRNYNEQFF. The DNA of the CDR3 is TGTGCCATCAGTGAGTATAGCCGAAACTACAATGAGCAGTTCTTC. The chain recombines TRBV10-3 with TRBJ2-1; D ambiguous. CDR3 length equals 15 residues. The V gene's germline CDR1 is ENHRY and CDR2 SYGVKD. Trimming pared 1 base from V and 3 bases from J, leaving 10 bases between.

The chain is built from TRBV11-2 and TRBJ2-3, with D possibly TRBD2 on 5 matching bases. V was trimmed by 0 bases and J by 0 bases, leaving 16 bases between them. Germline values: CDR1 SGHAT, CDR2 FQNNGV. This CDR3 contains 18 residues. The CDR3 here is CASSLDPRAVLSTDTQYF. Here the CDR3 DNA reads TGTGCCAGCAGCTTAGACCCTAGAGCGGTACTAAGCACAGATACGCAGTATTTT.

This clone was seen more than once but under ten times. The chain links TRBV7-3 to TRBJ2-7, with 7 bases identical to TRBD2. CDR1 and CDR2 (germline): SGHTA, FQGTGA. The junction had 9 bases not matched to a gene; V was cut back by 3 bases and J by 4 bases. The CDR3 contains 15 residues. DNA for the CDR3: TGTGCCAGCAGCTTTAGGAGCGGGAATTCGTACGAGCAGTACTTC. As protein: CASSFRSGNSYEQYF.

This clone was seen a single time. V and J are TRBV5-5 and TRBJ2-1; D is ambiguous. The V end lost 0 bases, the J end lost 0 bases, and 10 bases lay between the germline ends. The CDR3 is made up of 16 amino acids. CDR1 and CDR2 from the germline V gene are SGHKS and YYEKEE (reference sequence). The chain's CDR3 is CASSLAPESSYNEQFF. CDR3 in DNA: TGTGCCAGCAGCTTGGCTCCAGAAAGCTCCTACAATGAGCAGTTCTTC. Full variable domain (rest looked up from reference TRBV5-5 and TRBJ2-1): DAGVTQSPTHLIKTRGQQVTLRCSPISGHKSVSWYQQVLGQGPQFIFQYYEKEERGRGNFPDRFSARQFPNYSSELNVNALLLGDSALYLCASSLAPESSYNEQFFGPGTRLTVL.

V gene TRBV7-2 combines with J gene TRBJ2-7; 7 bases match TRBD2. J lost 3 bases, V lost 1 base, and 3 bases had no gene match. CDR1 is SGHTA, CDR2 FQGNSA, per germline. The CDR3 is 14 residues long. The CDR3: CASSLGSGYYEQYF. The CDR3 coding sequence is TGTGCCAGCAGCTTAGGTAGCGGGTACTACGAGCAGTACTTC.

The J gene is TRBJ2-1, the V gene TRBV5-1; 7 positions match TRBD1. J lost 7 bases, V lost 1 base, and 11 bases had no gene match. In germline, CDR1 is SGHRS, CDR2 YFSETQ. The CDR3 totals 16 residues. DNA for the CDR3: TGCGCCAGCAGCTTGCGCCCTGGGACAGTTGGGAATGAGCAGTTCTTC. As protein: CASSLRPGTVGNEQFF.

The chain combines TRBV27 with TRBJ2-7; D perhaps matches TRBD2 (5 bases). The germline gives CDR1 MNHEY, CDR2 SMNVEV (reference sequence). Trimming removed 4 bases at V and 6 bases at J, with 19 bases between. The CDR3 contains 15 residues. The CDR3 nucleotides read TGTGCCAGCAGTTCCTCTCCGGGGATCAGGTCCGAGCAGTACTTC. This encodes CASSSSPGIRSEQYF.

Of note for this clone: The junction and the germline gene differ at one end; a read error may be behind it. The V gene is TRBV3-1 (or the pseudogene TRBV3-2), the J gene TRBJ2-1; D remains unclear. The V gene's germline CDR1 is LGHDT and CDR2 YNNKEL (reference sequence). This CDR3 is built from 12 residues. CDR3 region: CASSHNYNEQFF. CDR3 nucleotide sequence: TGTGCCAGCAGCCACAATTACAATGAACAGTTCTTC.

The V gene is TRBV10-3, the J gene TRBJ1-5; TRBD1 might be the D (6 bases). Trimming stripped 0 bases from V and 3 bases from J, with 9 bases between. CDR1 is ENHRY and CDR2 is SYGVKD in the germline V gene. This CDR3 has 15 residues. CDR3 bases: TGTGCCATCAGTGAGTCCGACAGGTCCAATCAGCCCCAGCATTTT. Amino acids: CAISESDRSNQPQHF.

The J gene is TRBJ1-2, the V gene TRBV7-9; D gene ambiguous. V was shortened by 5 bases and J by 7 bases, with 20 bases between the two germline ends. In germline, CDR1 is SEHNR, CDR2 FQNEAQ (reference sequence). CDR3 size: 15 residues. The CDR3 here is CASSPGRDLDPGYTF. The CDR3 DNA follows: TGTGCCAGCAGCCCTGGGAGGGATCTTGATCCTGGCTACACCTTC.

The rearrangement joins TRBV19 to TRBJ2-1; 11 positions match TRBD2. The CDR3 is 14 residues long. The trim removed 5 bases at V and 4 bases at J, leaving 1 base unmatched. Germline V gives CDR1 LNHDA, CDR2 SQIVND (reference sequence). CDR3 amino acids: CASSLAGGYNEQFF. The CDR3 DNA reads TGTGCCAGTAGTCTAGCGGGAGGTTACAATGAGCAGTTCTTC.

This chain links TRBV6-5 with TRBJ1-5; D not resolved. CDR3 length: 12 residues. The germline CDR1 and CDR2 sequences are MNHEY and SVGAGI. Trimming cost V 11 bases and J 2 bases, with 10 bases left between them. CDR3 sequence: CAGRRGNQPQHF. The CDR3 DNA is TGTGCCGGCCGCCGGGGCAATCAGCCCCAGCATTTT.

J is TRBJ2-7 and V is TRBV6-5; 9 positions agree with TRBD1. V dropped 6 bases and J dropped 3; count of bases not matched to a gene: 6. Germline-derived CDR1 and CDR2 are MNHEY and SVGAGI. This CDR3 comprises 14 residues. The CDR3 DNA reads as TGTGCCAGCAGGACCGGGACAGGGCGCTACGAGCAGTACTTC. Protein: CASRTGTGRYEQYF.

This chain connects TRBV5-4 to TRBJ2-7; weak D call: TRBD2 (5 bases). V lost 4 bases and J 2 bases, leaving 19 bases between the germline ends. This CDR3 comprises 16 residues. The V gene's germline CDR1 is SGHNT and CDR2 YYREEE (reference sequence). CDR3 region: CASSPGAGASTYEQYF. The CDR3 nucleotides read TGTGCCAGCAGCCCAGGAGCAGGAGCTAGCACCTACGAGCAGTACTTC. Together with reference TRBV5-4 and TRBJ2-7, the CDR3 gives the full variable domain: ETGVTQSPTHLIKTRGQQVTLRCSSQSGHNTVSWYQQALGQGPQFIFQYYREEENGRGNFPPRFSGLQFPNYSSELNVNALELDDSALYLCASSPGAGASTYEQYFGPGTRLTVT.